This T cell receptor beta chain was observed in a study of blood T cell repertoires in COVID-19. Across the study: Material from acute and convalescent COVID-19 was sourced from the United States, Italy and Spain. PBMCs, B-cell-depleted T cells, or T cells provided the cDNA or gDNA that made up the material.

CDR3 length: 13 residues. Trimming pared 8 bases from V and 5 bases from J, leaving 13 bases between. CDR1 is MNHNY and CDR2 is SVGAGI in the germline V gene (reference sequence). As handled by the study authors: It was from reference gene primer amplification that nucleated cell counts were estimated. Using immunoSEQ multiplex PCR, the repertoire was profiled, and TCRdb retains in-frame clones only, with some absent. The V and J calls and the clone size are those of that table, but D and trimming were determined from the DNA. The table shows 150,000 or so clones, with 81% occurring only once. The origin of this receptor is a man aged 60-69 years with active or convalescent COVID-19. This rearrangement joins TRBV6-6 to TRBJ1-5; tentatively, D is TRBD1 (6 bases). The source material was peripheral blood. CDR3 bases: TGTGCCAGCGTAACAGGGAAAGATCAGCCCCAGCATTTT. Its translation: CASVTGKDQPQHF.